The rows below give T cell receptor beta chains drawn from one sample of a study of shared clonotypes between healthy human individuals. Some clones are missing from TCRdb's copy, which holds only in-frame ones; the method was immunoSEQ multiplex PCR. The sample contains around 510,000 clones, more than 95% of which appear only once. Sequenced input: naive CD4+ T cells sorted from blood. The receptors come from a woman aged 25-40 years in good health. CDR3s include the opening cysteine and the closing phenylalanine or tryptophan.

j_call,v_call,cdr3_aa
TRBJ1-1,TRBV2,CATRSITEAFF
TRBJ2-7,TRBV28,CASSPRPAGAEQYF
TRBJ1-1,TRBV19,CASSTGQGRNTEAFF
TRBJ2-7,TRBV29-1,CSVVPPSREQYF
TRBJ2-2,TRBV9,CASSVGKENTGELFF
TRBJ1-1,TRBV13,CASSFRVNTEAFF
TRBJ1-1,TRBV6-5,CASSVNTEAFF
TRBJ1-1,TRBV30,CAWSNVIMNTEAFF
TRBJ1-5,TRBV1,CTSSQQGARVYQPQHF
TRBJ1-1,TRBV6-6,CASSYSQGQGEAFF
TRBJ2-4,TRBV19,CASSLGAQAKNIQYF
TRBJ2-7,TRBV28,CASRPGQGGTYEQYF
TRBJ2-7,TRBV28,CASRRQGAYEQYF
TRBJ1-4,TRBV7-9,CASSAVGGSANEKLFF
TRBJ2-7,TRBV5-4,CASSAPGQSYEQYF
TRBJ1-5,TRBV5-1,CASRFGTDNQPQHF
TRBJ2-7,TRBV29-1,CSVRTSGDGQQYF
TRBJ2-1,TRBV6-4,CASSDPGTKRNEQFF
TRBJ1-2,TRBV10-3,CAISESGVGGYTF
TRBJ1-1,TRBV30,CAWSYQGDEAFF
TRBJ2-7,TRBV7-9,CASSSLGRGQGYEQYF
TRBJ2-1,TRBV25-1,CASSEPSSGIYNEQFF
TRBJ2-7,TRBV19,CASSRPGAGVSEQYF
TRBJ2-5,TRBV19,CASRQGEETQYF
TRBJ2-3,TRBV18,CASSPLAGGTDTQYF
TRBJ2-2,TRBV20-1,CSAGGTGELFF
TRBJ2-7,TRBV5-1,CASSLERGTSYEQYF
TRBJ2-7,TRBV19,CASSSGTGGYEQYF
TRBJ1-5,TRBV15,CATSSPMGSANQPQHF
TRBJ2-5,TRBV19,CASKNRGNFLETQYF
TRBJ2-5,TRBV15,CATSRDRPGSPGETQYF
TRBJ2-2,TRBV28,CASFGGQANTGELFF
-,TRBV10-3,CAISESTEYEQYF
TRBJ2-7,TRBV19,CASKTSGADHYEQYF
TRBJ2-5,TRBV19,CASSLSASQETQYF
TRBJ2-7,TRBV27,CASSLKGPGPYEQYF
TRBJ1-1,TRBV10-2,CASSDHTEAFF
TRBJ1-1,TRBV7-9,CASNRVNTEAFF